The 20 T cell receptor beta chains in this list originate from one sample, sequenced in a study of blood T cell repertoires in COVID-19. TCRdb keeps only in-frame clones here, not all; method: immunoSEQ multiplex PCR. The sample holds a few hundred thousand clones; about 90% are singletons and the top ten take 2% to 3%. The sequencing input was peripheral blood. Source of these receptors: a woman aged 45-65 years with acute or convalescent COVID-19.

The V gene is TRBV4-3, the J gene TRBJ2-1; 16 nucleotides align to TRBD2. The CDR3 is made up of 20 amino acids. V was pared by 4 bases and J by 4 bases, with 13 bases of the junction left unmatched. Looked up from germline, CDR1 is LGHNA and CDR2 is YSLEER. The CDR3 region has the DNA TGCGCCAGCAGCCCGTTCCGACCGACGGGACTAGCGGGAGGGTACAATGAGCAGTTCTTC. This codes for CASSPFRPTGLAGGYNEQFF.

The chain combines TRBV5-4 with TRBJ2-3; TRBD1 might be the D (5 bases). The CDR3 is 15 amino acids. V lost 0 bases and J 3 bases, leaving 11 bases between the germline ends. Per the germline V gene, CDR1 is SGHNT and CDR2 is YYREEE (reference sequence). This chain's CDR3 is CASSLVVPGTDTQYF. The CDR3 coding sequence is TGTGCCAGCAGCTTGGTAGTGCCAGGGACAGATACGCAGTATTTT. Full variable domain (outside the CDR3, taken from reference TRBV5-4 and TRBJ2-3): ETGVTQSPTHLIKTRGQQVTLRCSSQSGHNTVSWYQQALGQGPQFIFQYYREEENGRGNFPPRFSGLQFPNYSSELNVNALELDDSALYLCASSLVVPGTDTQYFGPGTRLTVL.

The genes are TRBV9 and TRBJ1-1; D is unresolved. Germline loops: CDR1 SGDLS, CDR2 YYNGEE. Trimming left V 4 bases short and J 3 bases short, with 13 bases between. The CDR3 spans 14 residues. CDR3 amino acids: CASSPRSGDTEAFF. The CDR3 nucleotides read TGTGCCAGCAGCCCCCGATCGGGTGACACTGAAGCTTTCTTT.

This chain links TRBV7-9 with TRBJ2-3; 10 positions agree with TRBD2. From germline, CDR1 is SEHNR and CDR2 FQNEAQ (reference sequence). The ends lost 5 bases at V and 0 bases at J; junction bases unmatched: 8. This CDR3 has 17 residues. Here the CDR3 DNA reads TGTGCCAGCAGCCCCTGGACTAGCGGAGCTAGCACAGATACGCAGTATTTT. Its protein is CASSPWTSGASTDTQYF.

CDR3: CATGTSGSYEQFF. The CDR3 DNA reads as TGTGCCACCGGGACTAGCGGGAGCTATGAGCAGTTCTTC. The chain joins TRBV6-5 to TRBJ2-1; 14 bases match TRBD2. Germline CDR1 is MNHEY and CDR2 is SVGAGI. V shed 10 bases, J shed 8 bases, and the junction held 4 bases outside the gene matches. The CDR3 is made up of 13 amino acids.

The V call is TRBV28, the J call TRBJ1-5; 7 nucleotides agree with TRBD1. The germline CDR1 and CDR2 sequences are MDHEN and SYDVKM. J was trimmed by 4 bases and V by 1 base; bases with no gene match: 1. The CDR3 consists of 14 residues. CDR3 nucleotides: TGTGCCAGCAGTTTATTACAGGGGAATCAGCCCCAGCATTTT. Protein product: CASSLLQGNQPQHF.

This chain links TRBV5-4 with TRBJ1-2, with 8 nucleotides matching TRBD1. V gave up 4 bases and J gave up 2 bases; unmatched junction bases: 13. The CDR3 has 17 amino acids. Per the germline V gene, CDR1 is SGHNT and CDR2 is YYREEE (reference sequence). The CDR3: CASSIGQGLVTNYGYTF. In DNA form, the CDR3 reads TGTGCCAGCAGCATAGGACAGGGACTTGTTACGAACTATGGCTACACCTTC.

The chain employs TRBV5-1 and TRBJ2-3; the D gene is possibly TRBD1 (5 bases). With 2 bases removed from V and 2 bases from J, the gap between germline ends came to 12 bases. The CDR3 extends over 15 amino acids. Germline values: CDR1 SGHRS, CDR2 YFSETQ. The CDR3 loop reads CASSLTGYLTDTQYF. DNA for the CDR3: TGCGCCAGCAGCTTAACAGGATACCTCACAGATACGCAGTATTTT.

This chain links TRBV5-1 with TRBJ1-1, with a possible D match to TRBD1 (5 bases). Germline V lookup: CDR1 SGHRS, CDR2 YFSETQ. Trimming pared 4 bases from V and 4 bases from J, leaving 14 bases between. This CDR3 is built from 14 residues. The CDR3 spells CASSMDGASTEAFF. The CDR3 coding sequence is TGCGCCAGCAGCATGGATGGGGCAAGCACTGAAGCTTTCTTT.

This sequence joins TRBV10-3 and TRBJ1-1, with D tentatively TRBD1 (6 bases). CDR3 length equals 15 residues. V dropped 0 bases and J dropped 4 bases, with 12 bases sitting between them. The germline CDR1 and CDR2 sequences are ENHRY and SYGVKD. For the CDR3, the DNA is TGTGCCATCAGTGAGTCCGGGGGGCTGGTCACTGAAGCTTTCTTT. It specifies CAISESGGLVTEAFF.

V gene TRBV10-3 combines with J gene TRBJ2-1; no definite D call. The germline CDR1 and CDR2 sequences are ENHRY and SYGVKD. The CDR3 is 14 residues long. Trimming stripped 4 bases from V and 6 bases from J, with 13 bases between. This chain's CDR3 is CAISGPPPRNEQFF. CDR3 nucleotides: TGTGCCATCAGTGGGCCCCCTCCTCGCAATGAGCAGTTCTTC.

The chain carries TRBV28 and TRBJ1-2; tentative D call: TRBD1 (5 bases). V lost 1 base to trimming and J lost 5 bases, with 14 bases between them. Germline V lookup: CDR1 MDHEN, CDR2 SYDVKM. The CDR3 consists of 15 residues. Written as DNA, the CDR3 is TGTGCCAGCAGTTTATCCGGGACTCTCACATATGGCTACACCTTC. This gives the protein CASSLSGTLTYGYTF.

This clone was counted a few times. This chain connects TRBV5-8 to TRBJ1-5; 10 bases line up with TRBD1. CDR1 and CDR2 (germline): SGHTS, YDEGEE. Trimming removed 3 bases from V and 1 base from J; junction bases left unmatched: 7. The CDR3 spans 17 residues. This chain's CDR3 is CASSSDRGLWSNQPQHF. In DNA, the CDR3 is TGTGCCAGCAGCTCCGACAGGGGGCTATGGAGCAATCAGCCCCAGCATTTT.

The rearrangement links TRBV7-9 to TRBJ2-7; tentatively, D is TRBD1 (6 bases). This CDR3 has 15 residues. Germline CDR1 reads SEHNR; CDR2 reads FQNEAQ (reference sequence). V lost 5 bases and J lost 2, with 16 bases in between. CDR3 in amino acids: CASSTQTGAAYEQYF. The CDR3, as DNA: TGTGCCAGCAGCACACAGACAGGAGCCGCCTACGAGCAGTACTTC. Complete variable domain (other parts from reference TRBV7-9 and TRBJ2-7): DTGVSQNPRHKITKRGQNVTFRCDPISEHNRLYWYRQTLGQGPEFLTYFQNEAQLEKSRLLSDRFSAERPKGSFSTLEIQRTEQGDSAMYLCASSTQTGAAYEQYFGPGTRLTVT.

The chain combines TRBV9 with TRBJ2-7; 12 bases align to TRBD2. CDR1 and CDR2 (germline): SGDLS, YYNGEE. This CDR3 contains 16 residues. Trimming cost V 3 bases and J 1 base; bases outside gene matches: 5. CDR3 coding DNA: TGTGCCAGCAGCGAGGCAGGGACTAGCGGGTCCTACGAGCAGTACTTC. This gives the protein CASSEAGTSGSYEQYF.

V gene TRBV15 combines with J gene TRBJ2-1; 7 bases map to TRBD1. V lost 3 bases to trimming and J lost 6 bases; unmatched junction nucleotides: 17. Per germline, CDR1 LNHNV and CDR2 YYDKDF (reference sequence). This CDR3 spans 18 amino acids. The CDR3 sequence: CATSSTGAGKIAPNEQFF. The CDR3 DNA reads as TGTGCCACCAGCAGTACAGGGGCTGGGAAGATAGCACCCAATGAGCAGTTCTTC. Full variable domain (missing parts from reference TRBV15 and TRBJ2-1): DAMVIQNPRYQVTQFGKPVTLSCSQTLNHNVMYWYQQKSSQAPKLLFHYYDKDFNNEADTPDNFQSRRPNTSFCFLDIRSPGLGDTAMYLCATSSTGAGKIAPNEQFFGPGTRLTVL.

This chain joins TRBV30 and TRBJ1-6, with D possibly TRBD1 on 6 matching bases. This CDR3 comprises 14 residues. Germline V CDR1 and CDR2: GTSNPN, SVGIG (reference sequence). V was cut by 7 bases and J by 10 bases, with 20 bases left in between. The DNA of the CDR3 is TGTGCCTACAGGCCAACAGGGCGCGAGTCACCCCTCCACTTT. Protein sequence: CAYRPTGRESPLHF.

For the CDR3, the DNA is TGCGCCAGCAGCTGGGGGACTAGCGGGAGCTCCACCTACGAGCAGTACTTC. Translated, it gives CASSWGTSGSSTYEQYF. The V and J genes are TRBV5-1 and TRBJ2-7; TRBD2 agrees at 14 bases. Unmatched junction bases numbered 7, after V lost 3 bases and J lost 2 bases. CDR3 size: 17 residues. CDR1 and CDR2 from the germline V gene are SGHRS and YFSETQ. Drawing the rest from reference TRBV5-1 and TRBJ2-7, the complete variable domain is KAGVTQTPRYLIKTRGQQVTLSCSPISGHRSVSWYQQTPGQGLQFLFEYFSETQRNKGNFPGRFSGRQFSNSRSEMNVSTLELGDSALYLCASSWGTSGSSTYEQYFGPGTRLTVT.

The gene calls are TRBV9 and TRBJ2-1; 12 positions agree with TRBD2. CDR3 size: 17 residues. Germline CDR1 is SGDLS and CDR2 is YYNGEE. Losses at the gene ends were 0 bases for V and 5 bases for J; bases not matched to a gene: 6. The CDR3 DNA reads as TGTGCCAGCAGCGTAGGGACTAGCGGGAAAGGGGACAATGAGCAGTTCTTC. It encodes CASSVGTSGKGDNEQFF.

The J gene is TRBJ2-3, the V gene TRBV5-1, with a possible D match to TRBD1 (7 bases). Germline V gene lookup returns CDR1 SGHRS and CDR2 YFSETQ. The ends were cut back, 1 base at V and 5 bases at J, with 11 bases in the middle. CDR3 size: 14 residues. The CDR3 region has the DNA TGCGCCAGCAGCTTGAACAGGGGAGGAGATACGCAGTATTTT. Protein sequence: CASSLNRGGDTQYF.